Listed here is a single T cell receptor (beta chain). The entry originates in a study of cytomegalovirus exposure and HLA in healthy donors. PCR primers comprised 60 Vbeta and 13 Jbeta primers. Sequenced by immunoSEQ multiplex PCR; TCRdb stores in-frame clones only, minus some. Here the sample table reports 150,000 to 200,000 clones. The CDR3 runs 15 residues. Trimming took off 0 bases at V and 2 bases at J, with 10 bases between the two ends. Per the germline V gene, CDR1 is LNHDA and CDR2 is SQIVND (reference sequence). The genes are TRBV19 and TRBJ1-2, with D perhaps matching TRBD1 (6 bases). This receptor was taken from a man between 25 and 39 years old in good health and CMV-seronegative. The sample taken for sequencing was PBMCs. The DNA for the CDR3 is TGTGCCAGTAGTATAGAACAGGGCGCCAACTATGGCTACACCTTC. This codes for CASSIEQGANYGYTF.